These T cell receptor beta chains were read from a single sample in a study of patients and donors after allogeneic stem cell transplantation. MiXCR was run by TCRdb on the RT-PCR reads, yielding one entry per CDR3 protein. The sample has under 30,000 distinct CDR3 sequences, about 8% seen once; the top ten hold around 50%. Sequenced material: blood, either unsorted or a sorted T cell fraction (not recorded which). These receptors were obtained from a human donor who was either an allogeneic HSCT recipient or a stem cell or donor lymphocyte infusion donor (not recorded which). It is not recorded whose cells these are; they may come from a transplant donor. The CDR3 runs from the conserved cysteine through the conserved F or W. A D gene is named only where the DNA matches it firmly. Only part of the rows carry a size: once, few, many, or a class if the clone is expanded.

TRBV10-1	TRBJ2-1	many	-	TGCGCCAGCAGTGAGTCCTTGGACAGCAATGAGCAGTTCTTC	CASSESLDSNEQFF
TRBV29-1	TRBJ2-7	-	-	TGCAGCGTTTCAGTCTCCTACGAGCAGTACTTC	CSVSVSYEQYF
TRBV30	TRBJ1-3	-	-	TGTGCCTGGAGGCAGGGCTCTGGAAACACCATATATTTT	CAWRQGSGNTIYF
TRBV2	TRBJ2-5	-	-	TGTGCCAGCAATTATTTCCAAGAGACCCAGTACTTC	CASNYFQETQYF
TRBV28	TRBJ1-1	many	-	TGTGCCAGCAGTTTATTGTCTGTAATGAACACTGAAGCTTTCTTT	CASSLLSVMNTEAFF
TRBV29-1	TRBJ1-3	-	-	TGCAGCACTCGACAGGACCGCTCTGGAAACACCATATATTTT	CSTRQDRSGNTIYF
TRBV28	TRBJ2-5	few	TRBD1	TGTGCCAGCAGTCCGGACAGGTCGGGCAAAGAGACCCAGTACTTC	CASSPDRSGKETQYF
TRBV20-1	TRBJ2-2	many	TRBD2	TGCAGTGCTATCTGGGGAGCGGGGGCCGGGGAGCTGTTTTTT	CSAIWGAGAGELFF
TRBV19	TRBJ2-7	many	TRBD1	TGTGCCACGTCGACAGGGGGGGGATACGAGCAGTACTTC	CATSTGGGYEQYF
TRBV5-4	TRBJ2-1	once	TRBD1	TGTGCCAGCAAAATAACAGGGGGAGCCTACAATGAGCAGTTCTTC	CASKITGGAYNEQFF
TRBV7-9	TRBJ1-2	-	-	TGTGCCAGCAGCTTACTTGGTTCTCCTTATGGCTACACCTTC	CASSLLGSPYGYTF
TRBV28	TRBJ1-1	-	-	TGTGCCAGCAGTTTATGGGTGAACGGTTACACTGAAGCTTTCTTT	CASSLWVNGYTEAFF
TRBV7-9	TRBJ2-5	many	TRBD2	TGTGCCAGCAGGGGGGGGGACCAAGAGACCCAGTACTTC	CASRGGDQETQYF
TRBV10-3	TRBJ2-5	many	-	TGTGCCATCAGTGGTTTCAGGGGATCCCAAGAGACCCAGTACTTC	CAISGFRGSQETQYF
TRBV7-9	TRBJ2-7	few	TRBD2	TGTGCCAGCAGCTCCTCTAGCGGAATTAGCTCCTACGAGCAGTACTTC	CASSSSSGISSYEQYF
TRBV7-9	TRBJ1-6	few	-	TGTGCCAGCAGCCAGAGTAATTCACCCCTCCACTTT	CASSQSNSPLHF
TRBV5-4	TRBJ2-1	few	TRBD2	TGTGCCAGCAGCGATCTAGGCGGGAGAGCATATGAGCAGTTCTTC	CASSDLGGRAYEQFF
TRBV20-1	TRBJ2-2	medium-sized	-	TGCAGTGCTAGAGATACCGGGGGGCGTTCCACCGGGGAGCTGTTTTTT	CSARDTGGRSTGELFF
TRBV19	TRBJ2-7	many	TRBD1	TGTGCCAGTTCGCGAGCAGGGGGCGATTACTACGAGCAGTACTTC	CASSRAGGDYYEQYF
TRBV6-1	TRBJ2-7	-	-	TGTGCCAGTTACCCTAGGATTACGGGCCTCTACGAGCAGTACTTC	CASYPRITGLYEQYF